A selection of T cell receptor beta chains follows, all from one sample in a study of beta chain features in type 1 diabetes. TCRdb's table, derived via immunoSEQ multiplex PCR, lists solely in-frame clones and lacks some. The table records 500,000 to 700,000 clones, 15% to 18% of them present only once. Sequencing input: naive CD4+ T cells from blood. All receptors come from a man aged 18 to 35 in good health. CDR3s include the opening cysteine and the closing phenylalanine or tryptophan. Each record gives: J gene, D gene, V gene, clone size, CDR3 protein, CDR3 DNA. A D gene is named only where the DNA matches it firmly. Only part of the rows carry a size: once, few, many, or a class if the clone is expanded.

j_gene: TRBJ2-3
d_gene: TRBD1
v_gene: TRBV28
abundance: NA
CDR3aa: CASIMDRVKDTQYF
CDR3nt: TGTGCCAGCATCATGGACAGGGTGAAAGATACGCAGTATTTT

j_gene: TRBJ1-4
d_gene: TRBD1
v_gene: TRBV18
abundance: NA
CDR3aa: CASSRGQGGSELFF
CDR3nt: TGTGCCAGCTCACGGGGACAGGGTGGTTCGGAACTGTTTTTT

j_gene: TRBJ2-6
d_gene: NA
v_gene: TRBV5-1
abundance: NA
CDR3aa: CASSLEGNSGANVLTF
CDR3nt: TGCGCCAGCAGCTTAGAAGGAAACTCTGGGGCCAACGTCCTGACTTTC

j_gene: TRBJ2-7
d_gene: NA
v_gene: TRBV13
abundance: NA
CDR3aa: CASSLLGEPPYEQYF
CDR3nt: TGTGCCAGCAGCTTACTCGGGGAACCCCCCTACGAGCAGTACTTC

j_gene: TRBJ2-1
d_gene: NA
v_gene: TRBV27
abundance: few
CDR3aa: CASSLSRGPEQFF
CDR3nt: TGTGCCAGCAGTTTATCGAGGGGACCTGAGCAGTTCTTC

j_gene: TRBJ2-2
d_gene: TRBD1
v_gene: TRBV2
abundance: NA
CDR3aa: CASSGQGLNTGELFF
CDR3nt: TGTGCCAGCAGCGGACAGGGGCTAAACACCGGGGAGCTGTTTTTT

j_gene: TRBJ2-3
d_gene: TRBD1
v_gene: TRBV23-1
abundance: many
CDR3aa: CASSQPGQGADTQYF
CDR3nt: TGCGCCAGCAGTCAACCCGGACAGGGCGCGGATACGCAGTATTTT

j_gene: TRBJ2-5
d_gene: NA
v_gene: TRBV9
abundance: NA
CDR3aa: CASSVEPEQETQYF
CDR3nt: TGTGCCAGCAGCGTAGAGCCTGAACAAGAGACCCAGTACTTC

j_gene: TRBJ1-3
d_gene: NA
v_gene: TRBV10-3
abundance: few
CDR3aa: CAITGVPGNTIYF
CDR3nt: TGTGCCATCACAGGGGTCCCTGGAAACACCATATATTTT

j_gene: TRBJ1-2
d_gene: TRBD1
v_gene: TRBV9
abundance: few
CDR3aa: CASSRTGANYGYTF
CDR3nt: TGTGCCAGCAGCCGGACAGGAGCTAACTATGGCTACACCTTC

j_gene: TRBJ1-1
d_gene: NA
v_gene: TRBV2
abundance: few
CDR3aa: CASSESGAEAFF
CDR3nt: TGTGCCAGCAGTGAGTCGGGAGCTGAAGCTTTCTTT

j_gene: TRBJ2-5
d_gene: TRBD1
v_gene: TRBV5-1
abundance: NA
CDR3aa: CASSAGTGVGETQYF
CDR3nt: TGCGCCAGCAGCGCCGGGACAGGAGTAGGCGAGACCCAGTACTTC

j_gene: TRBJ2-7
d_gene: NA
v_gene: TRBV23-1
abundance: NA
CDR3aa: CASSQSGWAQGSYEQYF
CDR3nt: TGCGCCAGCAGTCAATCGGGCTGGGCCCAGGGCTCCTACGAGCAGTACTTC

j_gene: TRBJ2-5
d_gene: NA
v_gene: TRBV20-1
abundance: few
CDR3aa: CSAKMGETQYF
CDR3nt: TGCAGTGCTAAAATGGGGGAGACCCAGTACTTC

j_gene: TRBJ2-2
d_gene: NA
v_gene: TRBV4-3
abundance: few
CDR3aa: CASSFGGLNTGELFF
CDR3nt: TGCGCCAGCAGCTTTGGAGGGCTTAACACCGGGGAGCTGTTTTTT

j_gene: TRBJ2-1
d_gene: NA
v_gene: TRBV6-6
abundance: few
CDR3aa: CASRTGYNEQFF
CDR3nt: TGTGCCAGCAGGACGGGCTACAATGAGCAGTTCTTC

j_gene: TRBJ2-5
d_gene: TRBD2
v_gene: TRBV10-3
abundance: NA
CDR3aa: CAIGLAGGGGETQYF
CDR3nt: TGTGCCATTGGACTAGCGGGAGGCGGAGGAGAGACCCAGTACTTC

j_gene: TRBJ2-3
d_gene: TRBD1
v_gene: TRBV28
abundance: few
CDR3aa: CASTPPDRVTDTQYF
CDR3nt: TGTGCCAGCACCCCCCCGGACAGGGTCACAGATACGCAGTATTTT

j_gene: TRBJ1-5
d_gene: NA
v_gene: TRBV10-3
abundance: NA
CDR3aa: CAISGGNQPQHF
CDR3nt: TGTGCCATCAGTGGGGGCAATCAGCCCCAGCATTTT

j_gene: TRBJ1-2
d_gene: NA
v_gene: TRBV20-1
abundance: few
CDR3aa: CSAKVWGYTF
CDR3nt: TGCAGTGCTAAGGTGTGGGGCTACACCTTC

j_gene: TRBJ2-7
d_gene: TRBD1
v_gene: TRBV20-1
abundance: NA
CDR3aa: CSPGGAYEQYF
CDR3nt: TGCAGTCCAGGGGGCGCCTACGAGCAGTACTTC

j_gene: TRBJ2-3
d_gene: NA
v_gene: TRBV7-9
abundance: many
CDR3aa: CAGRGAGDTQYF
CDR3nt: TGTGCCGGAAGGGGCGCGGGAGATACGCAGTATTTT

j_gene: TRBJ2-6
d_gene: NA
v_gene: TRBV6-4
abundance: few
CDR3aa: CASSQFALEANVLTF
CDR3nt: TGTGCCAGCAGTCAATTCGCCCTGGAGGCCAACGTCCTGACTTTC

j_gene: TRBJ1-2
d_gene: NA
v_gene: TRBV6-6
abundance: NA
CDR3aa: CASSPDEGKGYTF
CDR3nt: TGTGCCAGCAGCCCCGATGAGGGGAAAGGCTACACCTTC

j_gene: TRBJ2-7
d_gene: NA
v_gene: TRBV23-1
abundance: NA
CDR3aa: CASSQSAELYEQYF
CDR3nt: TGCGCCAGCAGTCAATCAGCCGAGCTCTACGAGCAGTACTTC

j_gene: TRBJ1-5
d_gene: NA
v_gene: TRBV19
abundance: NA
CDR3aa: CASSVFRTYSNQPQHF
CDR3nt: TGTGCCAGTAGTGTTTTCCGAACGTATAGCAATCAGCCCCAGCATTTT

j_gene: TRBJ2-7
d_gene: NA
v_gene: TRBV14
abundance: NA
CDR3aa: CANVTYRDRSGKSYEQYF
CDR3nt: TGTGCCAACGTGACATATAGAGACAGGTCCGGGAAATCCTACGAGCAGTACTTC

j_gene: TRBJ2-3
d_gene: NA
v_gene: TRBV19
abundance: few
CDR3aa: CASSMAGAGTDTQYF
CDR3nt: TGTGCCAGTAGTATGGCGGGGGCCGGCACAGATACGCAGTATTTT

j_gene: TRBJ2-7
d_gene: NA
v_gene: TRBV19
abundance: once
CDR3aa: CASRQTSSYEQYF
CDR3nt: TGTGCCAGTAGACAGACGAGCTCCTACGAGCAGTACTTC

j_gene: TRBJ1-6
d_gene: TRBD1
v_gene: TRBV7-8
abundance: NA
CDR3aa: CASSPTPGTANSPLHF
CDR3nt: TGTGCCAGCAGCCCCACCCCCGGGACAGCCAATTCACCCCTCCACTTT

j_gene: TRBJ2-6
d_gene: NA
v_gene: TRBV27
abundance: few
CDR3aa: CASGIPLGVFNVLTF
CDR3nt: TGTGCCAGCGGTATACCCCTTGGGGTTTTCAACGTCCTGACTTTC

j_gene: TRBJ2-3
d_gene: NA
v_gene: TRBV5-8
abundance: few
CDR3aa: CASSPYTDTQYF
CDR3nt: TGTGCCAGCAGCCCGTACACAGATACGCAGTATTTT

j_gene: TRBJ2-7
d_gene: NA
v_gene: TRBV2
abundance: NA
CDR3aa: CASTEAPYEQYF
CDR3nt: TGTGCCAGTACAGAAGCTCCCTACGAGCAGTACTTC

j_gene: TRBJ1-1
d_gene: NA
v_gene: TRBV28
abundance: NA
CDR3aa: CASSLRSVFHTEAFF
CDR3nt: TGTGCCAGCAGCCTGCGTTCAGTCTTTCACACTGAAGCTTTCTTT

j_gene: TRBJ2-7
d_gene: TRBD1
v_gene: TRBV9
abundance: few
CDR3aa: CASSPSFPRDSTYEQYF
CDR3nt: TGTGCCAGCAGCCCTTCTTTCCCCCGGGACAGTACCTACGAGCAGTACTTC

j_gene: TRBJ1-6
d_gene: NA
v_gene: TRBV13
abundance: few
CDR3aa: CASSLRAFNSPLHF
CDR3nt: TGTGCCAGCAGCTTACGGGCCTTCAATTCACCCCTCCACTTT

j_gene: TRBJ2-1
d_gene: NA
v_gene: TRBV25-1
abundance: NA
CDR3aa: CASSEWHKGGELNEQFF
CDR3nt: TGTGCCAGCAGTGAATGGCATAAAGGGGGGGAGCTGAATGAGCAGTTCTTC

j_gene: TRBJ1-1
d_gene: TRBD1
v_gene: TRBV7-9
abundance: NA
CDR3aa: CASSYLGTAKNTEAFF
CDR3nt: TGTGCCAGCAGCTATCTAGGGACAGCTAAGAACACTGAAGCTTTCTTT

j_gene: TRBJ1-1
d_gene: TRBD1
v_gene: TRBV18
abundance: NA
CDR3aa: CASSPQGLRGLSVNTEAFF
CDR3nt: TGTGCCAGCTCACCACAAGGTCTCAGGGGGCTTTCGGTGAACACTGAAGCTTTCTTT

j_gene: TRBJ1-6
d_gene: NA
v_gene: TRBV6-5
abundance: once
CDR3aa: CASSRREHNSPLHF
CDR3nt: TGTGCCAGCAGCCGCAGGGAGCATAATTCACCCCTCCACTTT

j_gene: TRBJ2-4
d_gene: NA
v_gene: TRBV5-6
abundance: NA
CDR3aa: CASSLTGTKNIQYF
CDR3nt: TGTGCCAGCAGCTTAACAGGGACCAAAAACATTCAGTACTTC

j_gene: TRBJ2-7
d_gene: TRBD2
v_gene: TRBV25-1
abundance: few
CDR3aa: CASSDGGAFYEQYF
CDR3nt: TGTGCCAGCAGTGACGGGGGGGCCTTCTACGAGCAGTACTTC

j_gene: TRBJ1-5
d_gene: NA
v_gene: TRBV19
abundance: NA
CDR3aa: CASSTYRAHQPQHF
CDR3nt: TGTGCCAGTAGTACCTACAGGGCTCATCAGCCCCAGCATTTT

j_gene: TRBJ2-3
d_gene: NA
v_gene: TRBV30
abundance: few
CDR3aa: CAWSVGTTRRDTQYF
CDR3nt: TGTGCCTGGAGTGTAGGGACCACCCGCCGGGATACGCAGTATTTT

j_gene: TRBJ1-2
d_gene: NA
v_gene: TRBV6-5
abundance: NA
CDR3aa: CATGQQGAGSGYTF
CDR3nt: TGTGCCACTGGACAACAAGGGGCAGGGAGTGGCTACACCTTC

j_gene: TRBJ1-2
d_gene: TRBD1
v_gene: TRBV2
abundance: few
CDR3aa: CASSEAGTGGYGYTF
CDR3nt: TGTGCCAGCAGTGAAGCGGGGACAGGGGGCTATGGCTACACCTTC

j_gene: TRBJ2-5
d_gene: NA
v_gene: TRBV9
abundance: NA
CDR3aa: CASSPRAPGKGTQYF
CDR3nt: TGTGCCAGCAGCCCCCGGGCCCCAGGCAAAGGGACCCAGTACTTC

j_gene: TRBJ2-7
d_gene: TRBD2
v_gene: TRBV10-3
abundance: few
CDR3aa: CAICIAGGPKEQYF
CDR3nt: TGTGCCATCTGTATAGCGGGAGGGCCTAAAGAGCAGTACTTC

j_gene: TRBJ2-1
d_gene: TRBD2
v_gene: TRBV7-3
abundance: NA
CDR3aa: CASSLILAGRYEQFF
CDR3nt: TGTGCCAGCAGCTTAATCCTAGCGGGACGGTATGAGCAGTTCTTC

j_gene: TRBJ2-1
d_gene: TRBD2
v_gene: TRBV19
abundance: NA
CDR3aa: CASSFSGSFYEQFF
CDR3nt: TGTGCCAGTAGTTTTAGCGGGAGTTTCTATGAGCAGTTCTTC

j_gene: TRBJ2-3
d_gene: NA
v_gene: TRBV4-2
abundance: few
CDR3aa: CASSPGPTDTQYF
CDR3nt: TGTGCCAGCAGCCCAGGCCCAACAGATACGCAGTATTTT

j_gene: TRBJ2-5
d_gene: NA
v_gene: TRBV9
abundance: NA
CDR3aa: CASSVFSGETQYF
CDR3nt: TGTGCCAGCAGCGTTTTCTCTGGTGAGACCCAGTACTTC

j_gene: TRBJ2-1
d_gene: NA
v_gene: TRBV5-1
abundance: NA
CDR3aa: CASSLVRESSYNEQFF
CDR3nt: TGCGCCAGCAGCTTGGTTCGGGAGAGCTCCTACAATGAGCAGTTCTTC

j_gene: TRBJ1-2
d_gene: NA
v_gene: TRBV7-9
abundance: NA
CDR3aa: CASSLVSSRRGRFGYTF
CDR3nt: TGTGCCAGCAGCTTAGTTTCGAGCAGGAGGGGGAGGTTTGGCTACACCTTC

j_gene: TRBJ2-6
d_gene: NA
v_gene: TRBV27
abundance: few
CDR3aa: CASSLWGSGANVLTF
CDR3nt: TGTGCCAGCAGTTTGTGGGGGTCCGGGGCCAACGTCCTGACTTTC

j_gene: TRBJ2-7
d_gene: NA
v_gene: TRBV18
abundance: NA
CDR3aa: CASSLTLGTSNPYEQYF
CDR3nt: TGTGCCAGCTCACTAACACTAGGGACCTCGAATCCCTACGAGCAGTACTTC

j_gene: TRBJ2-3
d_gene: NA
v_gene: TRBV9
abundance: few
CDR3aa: CASSVRPDRADTQYF
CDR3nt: TGTGCCAGCAGCGTCCGACCCGATAGGGCAGATACGCAGTATTTT

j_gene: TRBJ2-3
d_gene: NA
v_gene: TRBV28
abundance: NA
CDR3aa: CASTSRPSTDTQYF
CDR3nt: TGTGCCAGCACCTCGCGCCCCAGCACAGATACGCAGTATTTT

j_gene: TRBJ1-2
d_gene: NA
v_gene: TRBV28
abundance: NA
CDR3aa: CASSINYGYTF
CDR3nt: TGTGCCAGCAGTATAAACTATGGCTACACCTTC

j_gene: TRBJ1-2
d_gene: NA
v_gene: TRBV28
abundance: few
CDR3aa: CASRSGALYGYTF
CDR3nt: TGTGCCAGCAGATCAGGGGCGCTATATGGCTACACCTTC